A single sample is the source of the 28 T cell receptor beta chains below, sequenced in a study of blood T cell repertoires in COVID-19. Sequencing was performed with immunoSEQ multiplex PCR; in TCRdb, only in-frame clones are kept and a portion is missing. This sample has around 250,000 clones, with approximately 85% found just once. The sample consisted of PBMCs or T cells enriched from blood (not recorded which). Receptor source: a woman between 45 and 65 years old who had recovered from COVID-19.

The chain joins TRBV6-6 to TRBJ2-3, with 11 bases aligning to TRBD2. CDR1 and CDR2 (germline): MNHNY, SVGAGI (reference sequence). CDR3 size: 17 residues. The ends lost 5 bases at V and 4 bases at J; junction bases unmatched: 11. The CDR3 DNA is TGTGCCAGCAGTCTCGGGACCAAACTAGCGGGAGCAGATACGCAGTATTTT. Protein product: CASSLGTKLAGADTQYF.

This clone has a handful of counts. The chain links TRBV18 to TRBJ2-7; D possibly corresponds to TRBD2 (5 bases). The CDR3 contains 18 residues. The germline CDR1 and CDR2 sequences are KGHSH and LQKENI. Trimming removed 3 bases from V and 7 bases from J, with 28 bases in between. This chain's CDR3 is CASSPTLYNRDLPVEQYF. CDR3 nucleotides: TGTGCCAGCTCACCGACGCTGTATAACCGGGATTTACCGGTTGAGCAGTACTTC.

The chain employs TRBV5-1 and TRBJ2-1, with 11 bases identical to TRBD2. The CDR3 totals 15 residues. The J segment lost 5 bases and the V segment lost 4 bases, leaving 5 bases of the junction unmatched. Germline values: CDR1 SGHRS, CDR2 YFSETQ. CDR3 sequence: CASSSRLAGNNEQFF. In DNA form, the CDR3 reads TGCGCCAGCAGCAGCAGACTAGCGGGGAACAATGAGCAGTTCTTC.

The chain uses TRBV9 and TRBJ1-1, with D tentatively TRBD1 (6 bases). Germline-derived CDR1 and CDR2 are SGDLS and YYNGEE. The CDR3 extends over 14 amino acids. Between the trimmed V and J ends, which lost 1 base and 3 bases, there was a span of 10 bases. CDR3 bases: TGTGCCAGCAGCGTACAGGGGATCGACACTGAAGCTTTCTTT. Its translation: CASSVQGIDTEAFF.

V gene TRBV5-4 combines with J gene TRBJ2-7; 9 bases fit TRBD2. Trimming at V came to 2 bases and at J to 4 bases, leaving 7 bases not matched to a gene. The CDR3 covers 15 residues. Germline V gives CDR1 SGHNT, CDR2 YYREEE (reference sequence). Here the CDR3 DNA reads TGTGCCAGCAGCTTACCGGGACTAGCATCTTACGAGCAGTACTTC. Residues: CASSLPGLASYEQYF. The full variable domain, in which reference TRBV5-4 and TRBJ2-7 provide the parts outside the CDR3, is ETGVTQSPTHLIKTRGQQVTLRCSSQSGHNTVSWYQQALGQGPQFIFQYYREEENGRGNFPPRFSGLQFPNYSSELNVNALELDDSALYLCASSLPGLASYEQYFGPGTRLTVT.

This rearrangement joins TRBV7-9 to TRBJ2-3; D may be TRBD2 (6 bases). Trimming took off 2 bases at V and 4 bases at J, with 13 bases between the two ends. Germline V gives CDR1 SEHNR, CDR2 FQNEAQ (reference sequence). This CDR3 is built from 15 residues. The CDR3 DNA reads as TGTGCCAGCAGCTTATCGGGAGATACGGCAGATACGCAGTATTTT. Encoded protein: CASSLSGDTADTQYF.

This chain links TRBV5-4 with TRBJ2-1, with 7 bases lining up with TRBD2. Germline-derived CDR1 and CDR2 are SGHNT and YYREEE (reference sequence). V dropped 0 bases and J dropped 0; count of bases not matched to a gene: 0. The CDR3 sequence is 15 residues long. The DNA for the CDR3 is TGTGCCAGCAGCTTGGCTAGCGGCTCCTACAATGAGCAGTTCTTC. Translating gives CASSLASGSYNEQFF.

This sequence joins TRBV7-9 and TRBJ1-1; no clear D gene. Germline lookup yields CDR1 SEHNR and CDR2 FQNEAQ (reference sequence). The CDR3 length is 13 residues. Trimming cost V 5 bases and J 3 bases, with 10 bases left between them. The CDR3 DNA sequence: TGTGCCAGCAGCCATAACAGTTACACTGAAGCTTTCTTT. It encodes CASSHNSYTEAFF. Filled out from reference TRBV7-9 and TRBJ1-1, the complete variable domain reads DTGVSQNPRHKITKRGQNVTFRCDPISEHNRLYWYRQTLGQGPEFLTYFQNEAQLEKSRLLSDRFSAERPKGSFSTLEIQRTEQGDSAMYLCASSHNSYTEAFFGQGTRLTVV.

The chain uses TRBV4-1 and TRBJ2-6; D may be TRBD1 (5 bases). There are 19 residues in the CDR3. The germline CDR1 and CDR2 sequences are MGHRA and YSYEKL. Trimming took off 2 bases at V and 0 bases at J, with 17 bases between the two ends. This CDR3 reads CASSQSEAGSGSGANVLTF. The CDR3 DNA reads TGCGCCAGCAGCCAAAGTGAGGCAGGGTCGGGCTCTGGGGCCAACGTCCTGACTTTC.

The sample holds one count of this clone. At the DNA level, this CDR3 is encoded by other sequences in the same sample as well. The gene calls are TRBV6-5 and TRBJ1-1, with unresolved D. Germline values: CDR1 MNHEY, CDR2 SVGAGI. The CDR3 is 13 amino acids. The germline V and J ends were trimmed by 3 bases and 0 bases, with 5 bases remaining between them. This CDR3 is CASSYSVNTEAFF. The CDR3 nucleotides read TGTGCCAGCAGTTATTCAGTGAACACTGAAGCTTTCTTT.

CDR3 DNA sequence: TGTGCCAGCAGCTTGAAGCGGGACCCAACCTACGAGCAGTACTTC. It translates to CASSLKRDPTYEQYF. V and J are TRBV7-6 and TRBJ2-7; TRBD2 matches 7 bases. After removal of 3 bases from V and 2 bases from J, the junction contained 7 bases not matched to a gene. CDR1 is SGHVS, CDR2 FNYEAQ, per germline. The CDR3 has 15 amino acids.

The V gene is TRBV28, the J gene TRBJ2-7; no clear D gene. V was cut by 5 bases and J by 6 bases, with 11 bases left in between. The CDR3 loop spans 12 amino acids. Per germline, CDR1 MDHEN and CDR2 SYDVKM. CDR3 residues: CASSPLASEQYF. Here the CDR3 DNA reads TGTGCCAGCAGTCCTTTGGCAAGCGAGCAGTACTTC.

This chain joins TRBV5-1 and TRBJ2-3; 11 nucleotides match TRBD2. This CDR3 has 14 residues. Germline assignment: CDR1 SGHRS and CDR2 YFSETQ. J gave up 14 bases and V 4 bases, and 12 bases lay outside the gene matches. CDR3 sequence reads: CASSPGLAASAVYF. The DNA of the CDR3 is TGCGCCAGCAGCCCGGGACTAGCGGCCTCCGCGGTGTATTTT.

V gene TRBV7-3 combines with J gene TRBJ2-2; D is unclear. V gave up 6 bases and J gave up 10 bases, with 9 bases separating them. CDR1 is SGHTA and CDR2 is FQGTGA in the germline V gene. The CDR3 runs to 11 residues. The CDR3 DNA reads as TGTGCCAGCAGTAACAGTGTGGAGCTGTTTTTT. Residues: CASSNSVELFF.

The V call is TRBV30, the J call TRBJ1-6; a weak D match, TRBD1 (5 bases). CDR1 and CDR2 from the germline V gene are GTSNPN and SVGIG (reference sequence). V was trimmed by 3 bases and J by 1 base, leaving 10 bases between them. The CDR3 spans 15 residues. This CDR3 reads CAWRGQGSYNSPLHF. For the CDR3, the DNA is TGTGCCTGGAGGGGGCAAGGGTCCTATAATTCACCCCTCCACTTT.

As to this clone: Other DNA sequences in the same sample also yield this CDR3. The gene calls are TRBV20-1 and TRBJ1-2; D is uncertain. Trimming pared 4 bases from V and 1 base from J, leaving 4 bases between. The CDR3 extends over 11 amino acids. In germline, CDR1 is DFQATT, CDR2 SNEGSKA (reference sequence). The CDR3 nucleotides read TGCAGTGCTACTCTTAACTATGGCTACACCTTC. Its translation: CSATLNYGYTF.

The CDR3 sequence is CASSELVGEQFF. CDR3 DNA sequence: TGTGCCAGCAGCGAGCTAGTCGGTGAGCAGTTCTTC. The V and J genes are TRBV7-2 and TRBJ2-1; the D is unclear. Germline CDR1 and CDR2: SGHTA and FQGNSA. The length of the CDR3 is 12 residues. V was pared by 5 bases and J by 9 bases, with 11 bases between.

The chain carries TRBV6-1 and TRBJ2-2; TRBD1 is a possible D gene (5 bases). V lost 4 bases and J lost 0, with 12 bases in between. The CDR3 is made up of 16 amino acids. Germline CDR1 MNHNS, CDR2 SASEGT. The CDR3 region has the DNA TGTGCCAGCAGTGGCTGGGCAGGGCCGAACACCGGGGAGCTGTTTTTT. It specifies CASSGWAGPNTGELFF.

This rearrangement joins TRBV28 to TRBJ1-1; the D gene is possibly TRBD1 (5 bases). The V end was cut by 10 bases, the J end by 1 base, with 19 bases between. Germline lookup yields CDR1 MDHEN and CDR2 SYDVKM. CDR3 length equals 15 residues. For the CDR3, the DNA is TGTGCCACCAAAAGGGCCTTTCAGGGGAACACTGAAGCTTTCTTT. Protein product: CATKRAFQGNTEAFF.

The chain couples TRBV6-5 to TRBJ1-2; 8 nucleotides match TRBD1. The CDR3 has 13 amino acids. Losses at the gene ends were 5 bases for V and 4 bases for J; bases not matched to a gene: 3. Germline CDR1 is MNHEY and CDR2 is SVGAGI. The CDR3 spells CASSPTGGYGYTF. CDR3 sequence (DNA): TGTGCCAGCAGTCCCACAGGGGGCTATGGCTACACCTTC.

This sequence joins TRBV6-5 and TRBJ2-5, with 16 positions matching TRBD2. V was pared by 2 bases and J by 4 bases, with 1 base of the junction left unmatched. Germline-derived CDR1 and CDR2 are MNHEY and SVGAGI. This CDR3 spans 16 amino acids. CDR3 amino acids: CASSYGTSGRGETQYF. CDR3 sequence (DNA): TGTGCCAGCAGTTACGGGACTAGCGGGAGGGGAGAGACCCAGTACTTC.

The chain recombines TRBV5-5 with TRBJ2-7; TRBD1 matches at 11 bases. After removal of 2 bases from V and 6 bases from J, the junction contained 4 bases not matched to a gene. The CDR3 has 14 residues. Germline V gene data show CDR1 as SGHKS and CDR2 as YYEKEE (reference sequence). The CDR3 DNA sequence: TGTGCCAGCAGCTTACGCGGGACAGGGGGCGAGCAGTACTTC. Translated: CASSLRGTGGEQYF. The complete variable domain, with remaining parts taken from reference TRBV5-5 and TRBJ2-7, reads DAGVTQSPTHLIKTRGQQVTLRCSPISGHKSVSWYQQVLGQGPQFIFQYYEKEERGRGNFPDRFSARQFPNYSSELNVNALLLGDSALYLCASSLRGTGGEQYFGPGTRLTVT.

The chain uses TRBV3-1 (or the pseudogene TRBV3-2) and TRBJ2-1, with D perhaps TRBD2 (5 bases). Germline V gene sequence: CDR1 LGHDT, CDR2 YNNKEL (reference sequence). The CDR3 spans 12 residues. The V and J ends lost 4 bases and 7 bases respectively, with 8 bases between them. The CDR3, as DNA: TGTGCCAGCAGCCTCACGGGGAATGAGCAGTTCTTC. It translates to CASSLTGNEQFF.

The chain uses TRBV3-1 (or the pseudogene TRBV3-2) and TRBJ2-7, with TRBD2 identical over 7 bases. Germline V gene sequence: CDR1 LGHDT, CDR2 YNNKEL (reference sequence). V shed 4 bases, J shed 0 bases, and the junction held 3 bases outside the gene matches. The CDR3 sequence is 14 residues long. CDR3 region: CASSLTGGSYEQYF. Written as DNA, the CDR3 is TGTGCCAGCAGCCTAACGGGGGGCTCCTACGAGCAGTACTTC.

The chain combines TRBV6-5 with TRBJ1-2; 7 nucleotides match TRBD1. The germline gives CDR1 MNHEY, CDR2 SVGAGI. The junction had 8 bases not matched to a gene; V was cut back by 2 bases and J by 8 bases. The CDR3 loop spans 14 amino acids. CDR3 sequence (DNA): TGTGCCAGCAGTTACGGGACAGCCACCCGCGGCTACACCTTC. This gives the protein CASSYGTATRGYTF.

This clone has only one observation. The DNA of the CDR3 is TGTGCCAGCAGTTACTCACAGGGCCTAAGGTTACGAGAAGCTTTCTTT. As protein: CASSYSQGLRLREAFF. The V and J genes are TRBV6-5 and TRBJ1-1, with D possibly matching TRBD1 (6 bases). Germline CDR1 and CDR2: MNHEY and SVGAGI. Trimming cost V 0 bases and J 8 bases, with 19 bases left between them. The CDR3 has 16 residues.

J is TRBJ2-1 and V is TRBV10-2, with TRBD1 identical over 8 bases. Germline values: CDR1 WSHSY, CDR2 SAAADI. The CDR3 contains 16 residues. V shed 5 bases and J 7 bases; nucleotides not matched to a gene: 13. The CDR3 DNA reads TGCGCCAGCAGTCCGCCCGCCCAGGGGGCCCGGAATGAGCAGTTCTTC. This codes for CASSPPAQGARNEQFF.

This chain uses TRBV5-1 with TRBJ2-7; 7 bases align to TRBD1. Germline V gene lookup returns CDR1 SGHRS and CDR2 YFSETQ. After removal of 4 bases from V and 2 bases from J, the junction contained 6 bases not matched to a gene. This CDR3 region has 14 residues. In nucleotides, the CDR3 is TGCGCCAGCAGCGAAGACGGGACAGCCTACGAGCAGTACTTC. Translation: CASSEDGTAYEQYF.